This T cell receptor beta chain was observed in a study of T-cell reconstitution after alpha-beta-depleted transplantation in children. Study conclusions and caveats: High day-60 TCRbeta diversity in some patients came from surviving recipient T cells and thymic progenitors. Several hundred expanded graft clones reportedly gave rise to the alpha-beta T cells present about two months after transplant.

The CDR3 is 15 residues long. V dropped 1 base and J dropped 0 bases, with 7 bases sitting between them. Unique molecular identifiers were incorporated into the prepared TCRbeta library. Each CDR3 protein gets one entry after TCRdb re-called the PCR reads with MiXCR. The sample lists some 150,000 distinct CDR3 sequences, 8.8% occurring once. The table lists this clonotype with many counts. Its antigen is unknown. Sample: PBMCs, mostly from graft donor cells, taken 180 days after TCRalphabeta/CD19-depleted stem cell transplant. The chain employs TRBV12-3 or TRBV12-4 and TRBJ1-5; no definite D call. This TCR was recovered from a female patient under 10 years old who had a stem cell transplant for congenital amegakaryocytic thrombocytopenia, so the T cells may come from the graft donor. The CDR3 DNA is TGTGCCAGCAGTTTAGGGAAGAATAGCAATCAGCCCCAGCATTTT. Residues: CASSLGKNSNQPQHF.